The rows below give T cell receptor beta chains drawn from one sample of a study of blood T cell repertoires in COVID-19. This table comes from immunoSEQ multiplex PCR, and its TCRdb copy is limited to in-frame clones, with some not included. Of about 340,000 clones detected, 65% to 90% appear once; the ten largest clones hold 7.1%. Sequences were obtained from peripheral blood. The receptor set was obtained from an older woman with COVID-19, enrolled during active disease. The CDR3 runs from the conserved cysteine through the conserved F or W. A D gene is named only where the DNA matches it firmly. The size field is filled for only some rows; it gives once, few, many or a size class.

V gene	J gene	D gene	clone size	CDR3 protein	CDR3 DNA
TRBV6-1	TRBJ1-2	.	few	CASSEAGNSYYGYTF	TGTGCCAGCAGTGAAGCCGGCAACAGCTACTATGGCTACACCTTC
TRBV5-1	TRBJ2-5	.	once	CASSLGQTLYF	TGCGCCAGCAGCTTGGGACAGACACTGTACTTC
TRBV5-1	TRBJ1-1	TRBD1	.	CASSASGTGSSTEAFF	TGCGCCAGCAGCGCTTCCGGGACAGGGTCGAGCACTGAAGCTTTCTTT
TRBV7-2	TRBJ1-5	.	.	CASSLAQGSQPQHF	TGTGCCAGCAGCTTAGCACAGGGTAGTCAGCCCCAGCATTTT
TRBV7-2	TRBJ2-3	.	.	CASSLAHSLSTDTQYF	TGTGCCAGCAGCTTAGCGCACTCCCTTAGCACAGATACGCAGTATTTT
TRBV5-6	TRBJ2-3	TRBD2	few	CASSLAGLAVYDTQYF	TGTGCCAGCAGCTTGGCGGGACTAGCGGTATATGATACGCAGTATTTT
TRBV5-1	TRBJ2-5	TRBD2	.	CASSIMGGGETQYF	TGCGCCAGCAGCATCATGGGCGGGGGAGAGACCCAGTACTTC
TRBV23-1	TRBJ2-3	TRBD2	.	CASSPWVAGGFLPSTDTQYF	TGCGCCAGCAGTCCCTGGGTAGCGGGGGGGTTTTTACCTAGCACAGATACGCAGTATTTT
TRBV6-5	TRBJ2-3	.	.	CASSYQATVTDTQYF	TGTGCCAGCAGTTACCAAGCGACAGTCACAGATACGCAGTATTTT
TRBV14	TRBJ1-4	TRBD1	.	CASSPDRGPSFNEKLFF	TGTGCCAGCAGCCCAGACAGGGGACCCTCCTTTAATGAAAAACTGTTTTTT
TRBV11-3	TRBJ1-2	.	.	CASSGDNHYGYTF	TGTGCCAGCTCCGGGGACAATCACTATGGCTACACCTTC
TRBV7-3	TRBJ1-6	.	.	CASTGLTYNSPLHF	TGTGCCAGCACCGGACTTACCTATAATTCACCCCTCCACTTT
TRBV4-1	TRBJ1-2	TRBD1	.	CASSQVNAGTGDGYTF	TGCGCCAGCAGCCAAGTAAACGCCGGGACAGGGGACGGCTACACCTTC
TRBV21-1	TRBJ2-1	.	once	CASSKGRTSGGYYNEQFF	TGTGCCAGCAGCAAAGGGCGGACTAGCGGGGGCTACTACAATGAGCAGTTCTTC
TRBV12-3/TRBV12-4	TRBJ1-1	.	few	CASSFSGSTEAFF	TGTGCCAGCAGTTTTTCGGGAAGCACTGAAGCTTTCTTT
TRBV9	TRBJ1-2	TRBD1	once	CASSVEGTAFYYGYTF	TGTGCCAGCAGCGTAGAGGGGACAGCCTTCTACTATGGCTACACCTTC
TRBV9	TRBJ2-3	TRBD1	.	CASSARQGGVFSDTQYF	TGTGCCAGCAGCGCCAGACAGGGTGGGGTATTTTCGGATACGCAGTATTTT
TRBV2	TRBJ2-1	.	.	CASSSVADNEQFF	TGTGCCAGCAGTTCAGTAGCCGACAATGAGCAGTTCTTC
TRBV11-2	TRBJ1-1	.	once	CASTSATGVNTEAFF	TGTGCCAGCACCTCGGCCACAGGAGTTAACACTGAAGCTTTCTTT
TRBV3-1/TRBV3-2	TRBJ2-5	TRBD2	.	CASSHPRGGETQYF	TGTGCCAGCAGCCACCCCCGGGGGGGGGAGACCCAGTACTTC
TRBV27	TRBJ2-7	.	.	CASRRRSSYEQYF	TGTGCCAGCAGGAGACGGAGCTCCTACGAGCAGTACTTC
TRBV12-3/TRBV12-4	TRBJ2-7	.	.	CASSFDSDYEQYF	TGTGCCAGCAGTTTCGACAGTGACTACGAGCAGTACTTC